A single sample is the source of the 8 T cell receptor beta chains below, sequenced in a study of post-analysis software for immune sequencing data. No cognate antigen is known for these TCRs. Overall study findings and caveats: In patients, about five TRBV segments were more frequent than in controls, with TRBV5-6, TRBV5-1 and TRBV20-1 among them.

cDNA libraries of TCR beta carried unique molecular identifiers. TCRdb re-analysed the PCR reads in MiXCR, keeping a single row per CDR3 protein. Here the sample spans roughly 200,000 distinct CDR3 sequences, over 25% being singletons. Sequencing was done on a sample of blood. These receptors came from a girl aged 2 to 17 with multiple sclerosis.

This clonotype appeared many times. The genes are TRBV20-1 and TRBJ2-5; D call uncertain. Germline CDR1 is DFQATT and CDR2 is SNEGSKA (reference sequence). This CDR3 is built from 14 residues. Trimming left V 5 bases short and J 1 base short, with 14 bases between. The CDR3 coding sequence is TGCAGTGCTTCTTGGACCCGTGGCCAAGAGACCCAGTACTTC. Amino acids: CSASWTRGQETQYF.

This clonotype has a handful of counts. V gene TRBV2 combines with J gene TRBJ1-5; the D gene is possibly TRBD1 (6 bases). In germline, CDR1 is SNHLY, CDR2 FYNNEI. Trimming pared 5 bases from V and 6 bases from J, leaving 14 bases between. This CDR3 spans 14 amino acids. Written as DNA, the CDR3 is TGTGCCAGCAGTCCTACTTCAGGGGTTCAGCCCCAGCATTTT. Translating gives CASSPTSGVQPQHF.

This clonotype was recorded a few times. V usage is TRBV2 and J usage is TRBJ2-3; perhaps D is TRBD1 or TRBD2 (5 bases each). Germline V gene lookup returns CDR1 SNHLY and CDR2 FYNNEI. The CDR3 length is 14 residues. Trimming cost V 8 bases and J 4 bases, with 16 bases left between them. In DNA, the CDR3 is TGTGCCAGCCGGGACCCGGCGTTGGCAGATACGCAGTATTTT. Translation: CASRDPALADTQYF.

This clonotype showed up many times. This chain joins TRBV20-1 and TRBJ2-7; 11 nucleotides agree with TRBD1. Germline assignment: CDR1 DFQATT and CDR2 SNEGSKA (reference sequence). The junction had 13 bases not matched to a gene; V was cut back by 6 bases and J by 3 bases. This CDR3 comprises 16 residues. CDR3 DNA: TGCAGTGCAGGGGCCCCTTCGGGACAGGGGGTCTACGAGCAGTACTTC. Its translation is CSAGAPSGQGVYEQYF.

This sequence joins TRBV29-1 and TRBJ2-1; 8 positions match TRBD1. The V gene end was trimmed by 3 bases and the J gene end by 9 bases; junction bases not matched to a gene: 10. Germline V CDR1 and CDR2: SQVTM, ANQGSEA. The CDR3 length is 14 residues. The CDR3 coding sequence is TGCAGCGTTGATTTTGGCAGGGGGCAGGGTGAGCAGTTCTTC. Translation: CSVDFGRGQGEQFF.

The sample holds many counts of this clonotype. This chain joins TRBV20-1 and TRBJ2-1, with D possibly TRBD2 on 5 matching bases. The length of the CDR3 is 15 residues. The germline V gene encodes CDR1 DFQATT and CDR2 SNEGSKA (reference sequence). The V gene lost 5 bases and the J gene lost 7 bases, with 21 bases spanning the gap. CDR3 nucleotides: TGCAGTGCTCGCCTGACGGGGAAAGGTCGGAATGAGCAGTTCTTC. It encodes CSARLTGKGRNEQFF.

The chain couples TRBV7-2 to TRBJ1-5; D unresolved. V lost 7 bases and J 6 bases, leaving 13 bases between the germline ends. CDR3 length equals 13 residues. Germline V gene sequence: CDR1 SGHTA, CDR2 FQGNSA. CDR3 DNA sequence: TGTGCCAGCACCCTGCGTACGGGTCAGCCCCAGCATTTT. It is translated as CASTLRTGQPQHF.

This clonotype was seen a handful of times. The chain carries TRBV15 and TRBJ1-5; D remains ambiguous. This CDR3 is 15 amino acids long. CDR1 and CDR2 from the germline V gene are LNHNV and YYDKDF (reference sequence). Trimming stripped 7 bases from V and 7 bases from J, with 20 bases between. This chain's CDR3 is CATTRTPSGRQPQHF. The DNA for the CDR3 is TGTGCCACCACCAGGACGCCGAGTGGCAGACAGCCCCAGCATTTT. The whole variable domain, filled in from reference TRBV15 and TRBJ1-5, reads DAMVIQNPRYQVTQFGKPVTLSCSQTLNHNVMYWYQQKSSQAPKLLFHYYDKDFNNEADTPDNFQSRRPNTSFCFLDIRSPGLGDTAMYLCATTRTPSGRQPQHFGDGTRLSIL.